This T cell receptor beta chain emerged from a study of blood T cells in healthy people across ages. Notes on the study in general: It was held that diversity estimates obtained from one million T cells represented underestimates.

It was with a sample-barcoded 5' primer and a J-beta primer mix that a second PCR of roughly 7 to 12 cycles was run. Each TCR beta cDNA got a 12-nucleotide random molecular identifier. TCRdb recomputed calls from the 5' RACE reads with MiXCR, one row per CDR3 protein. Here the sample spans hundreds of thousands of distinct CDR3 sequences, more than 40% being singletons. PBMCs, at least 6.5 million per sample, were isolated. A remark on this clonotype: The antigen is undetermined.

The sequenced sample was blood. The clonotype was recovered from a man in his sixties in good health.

The CDR3 loop reads CASSLAAAGNQPQHF. The CDR3 region has the DNA TGTGCCAGCAGCTTGGCCGCGGCAGGCAATCAGCCCCAGCATTTT. This chain joins TRBV5-6 and TRBJ1-5, with D unresolved. CDR1 is SGHDT, CDR2 YYEEEE, per germline. CDR3 length: 15 residues. The ends were cut back, 0 bases at V and 2 bases at J, with 9 bases in the middle.